A single sample gave rise to the 21 T cell receptor beta chains below, sequenced in a study of blood T cell repertoires in COVID-19. Libraries were prepared by immunoSEQ multiplex PCR; TCRdb keeps only in-frame clonotypes and omits some of them. There are roughly 230,000 clones in the sample; 70% to 85% occur only once, and roughly 3.5% lies in the top ten. Sequenced sample: PBMCs or T cells enriched from blood (not recorded which). The source is an older woman who had recovered from COVID-19.

J is TRBJ2-7 and V is TRBV9; 8 bases agree with TRBD2. The J segment lost 7 bases and the V segment lost 0 bases, leaving 3 bases of the junction unmatched. The V gene's germline CDR1 is SGDLS and CDR2 YYNGEE. This CDR3 region has 13 residues. CDR3 DNA sequence: TGTGCCAGCAGCGTAGGAGCGGGGGTTGAGCAGTACTTC. This codes for CASSVGAGVEQYF.

This clone was recorded only once. The chain combines TRBV3-1 (or the pseudogene TRBV3-2) with TRBJ2-5; D is possibly TRBD1 (6 bases). CDR3 length: 12 amino acids. Germline V gives CDR1 LGHDT, CDR2 YNNKEL (reference sequence). Trimming stripped 3 bases from V and 4 bases from J, with 6 bases between. This chain's CDR3 is CASSQTGETQYF. The CDR3 DNA follows: TGTGCCAGCAGCCAGACAGGAGAGACCCAGTACTTC.

The DNA of the CDR3 is TGTGCCAGCAGCTTGGTGGGCGTTACCTCCTACAATGAGCAGTTCTTC. Amino acid sequence: CASSLVGVTSYNEQFF. The J gene is TRBJ2-1, the V gene TRBV5-6; D not certain. Germline V gene sequence: CDR1 SGHDT, CDR2 YYEEEE. Trimming shortened V by 0 bases and J by 0 bases, and 10 bases separated the two germline ends. The CDR3 totals 16 residues.

This clone came up once. The rearrangement links TRBV11-2 to TRBJ2-3; 10 nucleotides match TRBD2. V lost 4 bases and J lost 4; bases outside the gene matches: 5. This CDR3 has 15 amino acids. Germline V CDR1 and CDR2: SGHAT, FQNNGV. CDR3 region: CASSSPSGSADTQYF. In nucleotides, the CDR3 is TGTGCCAGCAGCTCCCCTAGCGGGAGTGCAGATACGCAGTATTTT.

The rearrangement links TRBV4-1 to TRBJ1-1; D is undetermined. V shed 1 base and J shed 1 base, with 7 bases lying between them. The germline V gene has CDR1 MGHRA and CDR2 YSYEKL. CDR3 length: 14 amino acids. In DNA form, the CDR3 reads TGCGCCAGCAGCCAAGTGGGCAGGAACACTGAAGCTTTCTTT. It is translated as CASSQVGRNTEAFF.

This chain's CDR3 is CASSEQNANTGELFF. The CDR3 DNA is TGTGCCAGCAGTGAACAGAACGCGAACACCGGGGAGCTGTTTTTT. This chain uses TRBV6-1 with TRBJ2-2, with no clear D. V shed 2 bases and J shed 0 bases, with 7 bases lying between them. This CDR3 has 15 residues. Germline values: CDR1 MNHNS, CDR2 SASEGT.

A few counts support this clone. The chain recombines TRBV10-2 with TRBJ1-5; tentative D call: TRBD1 (5 bases). This CDR3 spans 16 amino acids. The ends were cut back, 2 bases at V and 3 bases at J, with 14 bases in the middle. CDR1 is WSHSY, CDR2 SAAADI, per germline. CDR3 sequence: CASSEGQGRDNQPQHF. CDR3 sequence (DNA): TGCGCCAGCAGTGAGGGGCAGGGAAGAGACAATCAGCCCCAGCATTTT.

This clone has a handful of counts. The chain uses TRBV4-2 and TRBJ1-6; D is perhaps TRBD1 (5 bases). The V end lost 0 bases, the J end lost 10 bases, and 13 bases lay between the germline ends. Per the germline V gene, CDR1 is LGHNA and CDR2 is YNFKEQ. The CDR3 is 15 amino acids. CDR3 coding DNA: TGTGCCAGCAGCCAAGAAATAAGGGGAGGATCACCCCTCCACTTT. The encoded protein is CASSQEIRGGSPLHF.

The chain uses TRBV7-9 and TRBJ1-4; D uncertain. Trimming pared 1 base from V and 0 bases from J, leaving 12 bases between. Germline V CDR1 and CDR2: SEHNR, FQNEAQ (reference sequence). The CDR3 is 17 amino acids. Written as DNA, the CDR3 is TGTGCCAGCAGCTTAGAACACCCTTACGCAACTAATGAAAAACTGTTTTTT. This sequence encodes CASSLEHPYATNEKLFF.

The V and J genes are TRBV27 and TRBJ1-2; possibly TRBD1 for D (5 bases). Germline lookup yields CDR1 MNHEY and CDR2 SMNVEV (reference sequence). Trimming removed 2 bases at V and 10 bases at J, with 17 bases between. The CDR3 is 14 amino acids. The CDR3 loop is CASSLRQGYEVYTF. The CDR3, as DNA: TGTGCCAGCAGTTTACGGCAGGGTTATGAAGTCTACACCTTC.

The rearrangement uses TRBV3-1 (or the pseudogene TRBV3-2) and TRBJ1-1; D may be TRBD1 (6 bases). CDR3 length: 14 amino acids. Germline CDR1 is LGHDT and CDR2 is YNNKEL (reference sequence). The V end was cut by 5 bases, the J end by 7 bases, with 17 bases between. The CDR3 coding sequence is TGTGCCAGCAGCTATTCCACAGGGAATCATGAAGCTTTCTTT. This codes for CASSYSTGNHEAFF.

V is TRBV2 and J is TRBJ2-5, with TRBD2 matching over 7 bases. The V and J ends lost 4 bases and 2 bases, in that order; junction bases with no gene match: 1. In germline, CDR1 is SNHLY, CDR2 FYNNEI. The CDR3 length is 13 residues. CDR3: CASSASGQETQYF. DNA of the CDR3: TGTGCCAGCAGTGCTAGCGGTCAAGAGACCCAGTACTTC.

This chain joins TRBV11-2 and TRBJ1-2; D is unclear. CDR1 is SGHAT and CDR2 is FQNNGV in the germline V gene. The germline V and J ends were trimmed by 2 bases and 8 bases, with 12 bases remaining between them. The CDR3 runs 13 residues. CDR3 nucleotide sequence: TGTGCCAGCAGCTTAAGTCAACTCCGCGGCTACACCTTC. Protein: CASSLSQLRGYTF.

The chain carries TRBV29-1 and TRBJ2-1, with TRBD2 identical over 9 bases. Per germline, CDR1 SQVTM and CDR2 ANQGSEA. Trimming cost V 7 bases and J 8 bases; bases outside gene matches: 9. CDR3 length: 13 residues. In DNA form, the CDR3 reads TGCAGCGGGCGGCGCGGGAGGGCCTATGAGCAGTTCTTC. Translation: CSGRRGRAYEQFF.

The chain carries TRBV11-2 and TRBJ2-2; 7 bases are shared with TRBD1. There are 14 residues in the CDR3. Germline V lookup: CDR1 SGHAT, CDR2 FQNNGV. V was clipped by 3 bases and J by 4 bases; unmatched bases: 2. The CDR3 region has the DNA TGTGCCAGCAGCTTGGGACAGCCCACCGGGGAGCTGTTTTTT. It is translated as CASSLGQPTGELFF.

There are a few counts of this clone. The chain has TRBV4-3 and TRBJ1-6, with a possible D match to TRBD1 (5 bases). Germline values: CDR1 LGHNA, CDR2 YSLEER. This CDR3 is 15 amino acids long. V lost 0 bases, J lost 7 bases, and 10 bases lay in between. Here the CDR3 reads CASSQDRVENSPLHF. The CDR3 region has the DNA TGCGCCAGCAGCCAAGACAGGGTCGAGAATTCACCCCTCCACTTT.

The chain couples TRBV4-1 to TRBJ2-7, with 10 bases aligning to TRBD2. This CDR3 spans 16 amino acids. Germline V gene data show CDR1 as MGHRA and CDR2 as YSYEKL. The J segment lost 5 bases and the V segment lost 4 bases, leaving 11 bases of the junction unmatched. The CDR3 DNA reads as TGCGCCAGCAGCCCCCTCCCAGCGGGAGGGAGGGACGAGCAGTACTTC. This translates into CASSPLPAGGRDEQYF.

The V and J genes are TRBV19 and TRBJ1-4; weak D call: TRBD1 (5 bases). The length of the CDR3 is 17 residues. Trimming left V 4 bases short and J 3 bases short, with 18 bases between. Looked up from germline, CDR1 is LNHDA and CDR2 is SQIVND (reference sequence). CDR3 coding DNA: TGTGCCAGTAGTAAATCACTCGGGGGGGGTGCTAATGAAAAACTGTTTTTT. Residues: CASSKSLGGGANEKLFF.

The rearrangement links TRBV7-2 to TRBJ1-1; no firm D call. CDR3 length: 13 amino acids. Germline values: CDR1 SGHTA, CDR2 FQGNSA. Trimming stripped 1 base from V and 3 bases from J, with 6 bases between. The CDR3 sequence is CASSLVFDTEAFF. CDR3 sequence (DNA): TGTGCCAGCAGCTTAGTATTTGACACTGAAGCTTTCTTT. The variable domain in full, completed from reference TRBV7-2 and TRBJ1-1, reads GAGVSQSPSNKVTEKGKDVELRCDPISGHTALYWYRQSLGQGLEFLIYFQGNSAPDKSGLPSDRFSAERTGGSVSTLTIQRTQQEDSAVYLCASSLVFDTEAFFGQGTRLTVV.

V is TRBV6-5 and J is TRBJ1-1, with D maybe TRBD1 (5 bases). Germline assignment: CDR1 MNHEY and CDR2 SVGAGI. The CDR3 is 14 amino acids. Trimming removed 2 bases at V and 4 bases at J, with 11 bases between. Written as DNA, the CDR3 is TGTGCCAGCAGTTACGGGCAGGGCGTCACTGAAGCTTTCTTT. Amino acid sequence: CASSYGQGVTEAFF.

The chain couples TRBV18 to TRBJ1-3; 9 bases align to TRBD1. This CDR3 is built from 16 residues. CDR1 is KGHSH, CDR2 LQKENI, per germline. J lost 2 bases, V lost 3 bases, and 5 bases had no gene match. Here the CDR3 reads CASSPGQGLTGNTIYF. CDR3 DNA sequence: TGTGCCAGCTCACCCGGACAGGGGTTAACTGGAAACACCATATATTTT.